This TCR beta chain originates from a study of early T cells in non-severe SARS-CoV-2 infection listed by TCRdb under 2021. Broadly, across the study: Because TCR sequencing relied on bulk RNA taken from unsorted whole blood, pairing of alpha and beta chains was not possible.

To note about this clonotype: The target of this receptor is not known. No clone much larger than this one lies a single base away; base qualities are absent.

Results the study describes overall, beyond this receptor: VDJdb matching was skewed toward anti-spike CD8 responses and likely underestimated virus-specific expansions by missing private and CD4 specificities.

Library prep was done by 5' RACE. The instrument was a NextSeq 500. To correct for sequencing error and PCR bias, the TCR library protocol tagged individual cDNA molecules with unique molecular identifiers. Sequencing covered both TCR alpha and beta chains, and within each sample the abundances of alpha and beta sequences were tightly co-correlated. The source study handled its data this way. Decombinator V4 was used to perform V gene, J gene and CDR3 annotation of TCR sequences. Expanded TCRs were defined as changing significantly between any two time points under a Poisson model with p below 0.0001. TCR abundances were normalised to the total number of TCRs sequenced per sample and were expressed as counts per million. TRAV1-2 paired with TRAJ12, TRAJ20 or TRAJ33 defined MAIT TCRs, while TRAV10 paired with TRAJ18 defined iNKT TCRs. VDJdb, accessed 1 November 2021, was searched for CMV, EBV and SARS-CoV-2 annotated TCRs, excluding TCRs annotated for multiple antigens. Using fastp at Q25 and MiXCR, TCRdb reprocessed the public reads and kept productive beta chains. Duplicate CDR3 protein sequences are folded into a single record with the most common DNA and genes. The V and J calls, along with clone size, are taken from TCRdb and not from the paper's own processing. The sample table lists about 56,000 distinct CDR3 sequences, less than 15% of them with a count of one. The ten largest clones take up about 4% of the sample.

This was a case-control study nested in a cohort of healthcare workers in London, UK, who had nasopharyngeal swab PCR tests and blood samples taken every week. Healthcare workers were recruited during the week of the UK lockdown, between 23 and 31 March 2020, and followed weekly for up to about 15 weeks. V is clipped by 0 bases and J by 3 bases, and the sequence between their germline boundaries is 12 bases long. Via the germline V gene, CDR1 is MGHRA and CDR2 YSYEKL. The CDR3 starts with the cysteine, ends with the phenylalanine, and has 15 residues. Just CDR3 DNA is preserved here, 45 bases in frame from base 1.

The sequences come from whole blood, collected at baseline. Here the chain combines TRBV4-1 and TRBJ2-7; TRBD2 might be the D gene, on 6 matching bases. This TCR was recovered from an adult who was a healthcare worker with PCR-confirmed SARS-CoV-2 infection or an uninfected control (not recorded which). The DNA sequence follows: TGCGCCAGCAGCCAAGATATGGAGGGGATCTACGAGCAGTACTTC. It translates as CASSQDMEGIYEQYF.